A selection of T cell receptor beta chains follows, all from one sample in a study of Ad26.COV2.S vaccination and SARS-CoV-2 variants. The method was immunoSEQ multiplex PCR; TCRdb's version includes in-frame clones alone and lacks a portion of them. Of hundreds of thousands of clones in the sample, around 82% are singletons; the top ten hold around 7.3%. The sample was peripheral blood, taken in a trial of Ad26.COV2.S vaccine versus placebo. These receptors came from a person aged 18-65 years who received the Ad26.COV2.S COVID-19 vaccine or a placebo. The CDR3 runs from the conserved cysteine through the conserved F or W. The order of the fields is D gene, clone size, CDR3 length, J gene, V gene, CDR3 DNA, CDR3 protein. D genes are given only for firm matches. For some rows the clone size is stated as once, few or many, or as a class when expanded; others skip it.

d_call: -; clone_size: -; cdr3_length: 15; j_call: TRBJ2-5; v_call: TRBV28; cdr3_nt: TGTGCCAGCAGCGGCTCTTCTGTCGCCCAAGAGACCCAGTACTTC; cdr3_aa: CASSGSSVAQETQYF
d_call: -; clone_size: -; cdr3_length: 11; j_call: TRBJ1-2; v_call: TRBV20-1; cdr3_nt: TGCAGTGCTAGAATAGTTCTTGGCTACACCTTC; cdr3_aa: CSARIVLGYTF
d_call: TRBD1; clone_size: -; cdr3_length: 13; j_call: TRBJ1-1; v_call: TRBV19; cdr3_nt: TGTGCCAGTAGTAGAACGGGACAGTTATTGGCTTTCTTT; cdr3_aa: CASSRTGQLLAFF
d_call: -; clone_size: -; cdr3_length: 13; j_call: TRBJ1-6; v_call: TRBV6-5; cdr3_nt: TGTGCCAGCAGCGTAGGGTTTGGGTCACCCCTCCACTTT; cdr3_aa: CASSVGFGSPLHF
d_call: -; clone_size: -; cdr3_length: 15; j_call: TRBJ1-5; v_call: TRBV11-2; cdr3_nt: TGTGCCAGCAGCTTAAGAAAAGGTCCCAATCAGCCCCAGCATTTT; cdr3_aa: CASSLRKGPNQPQHF
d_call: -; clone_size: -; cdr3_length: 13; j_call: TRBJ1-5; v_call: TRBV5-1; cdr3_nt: TGCGCCAGCAGTCCAGACCAGGGCCCGCCCCAGCATTTT; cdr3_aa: CASSPDQGPPQHF
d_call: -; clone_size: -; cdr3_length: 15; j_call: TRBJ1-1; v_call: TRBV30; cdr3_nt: TGTGCCTGGAGCCATGGGATAGGGTCCCTCACTGAAGCTTTCTTT; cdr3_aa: CAWSHGIGSLTEAFF
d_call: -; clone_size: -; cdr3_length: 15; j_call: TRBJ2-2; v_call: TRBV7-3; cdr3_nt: TGTGCCAGCAGCTTGAGGGAAGTGGACACCGGGGAGCTGTTTTTT; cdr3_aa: CASSLREVDTGELFF
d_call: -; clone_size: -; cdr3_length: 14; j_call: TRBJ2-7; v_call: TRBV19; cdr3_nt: TGTGCCAGTAGTAGGACGGACAGCAGCTACGAGCAGTACTTC; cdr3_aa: CASSRTDSSYEQYF
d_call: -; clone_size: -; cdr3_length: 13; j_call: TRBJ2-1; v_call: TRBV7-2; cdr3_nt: TGTGCCAGCAGCTTAGTTATGTACAATGAGCAGTTCTTC; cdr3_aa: CASSLVMYNEQFF
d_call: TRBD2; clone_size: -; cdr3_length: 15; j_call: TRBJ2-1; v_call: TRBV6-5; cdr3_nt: TGTGCCGGATCAGCCGGGACTAGCGACCACAATGAGCAGTTCTTC; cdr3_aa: CAGSAGTSDHNEQFF
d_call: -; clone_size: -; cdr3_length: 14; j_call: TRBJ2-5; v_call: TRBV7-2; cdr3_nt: TGTGCCAGCAGCTTTAGAGGGGGGGTTGAGACCCAGTACTTC; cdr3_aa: CASSFRGGVETQYF
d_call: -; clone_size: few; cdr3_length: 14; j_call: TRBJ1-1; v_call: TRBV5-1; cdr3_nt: TGCGCCAGCAGACCAACCGAGGTTGGGCTTGAAGCTTTCTTT; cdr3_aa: CASRPTEVGLEAFF
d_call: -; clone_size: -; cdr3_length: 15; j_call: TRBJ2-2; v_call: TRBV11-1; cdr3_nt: TGTGCCAGCAAGACGGGATCCGGGGGAGGCGGGGAGCTGTTTTTT; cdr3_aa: CASKTGSGGGGELFF
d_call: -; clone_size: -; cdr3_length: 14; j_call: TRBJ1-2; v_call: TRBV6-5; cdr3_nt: TGTGCCAGCATCAGTACAGGGCGCCTCTATGGCTACACCTTC; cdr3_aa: CASISTGRLYGYTF
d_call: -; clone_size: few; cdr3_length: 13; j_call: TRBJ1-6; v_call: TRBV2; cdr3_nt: TGTGCCAGCAGTGGACAATTTAATTCACCCCTCCACTTT; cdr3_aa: CASSGQFNSPLHF
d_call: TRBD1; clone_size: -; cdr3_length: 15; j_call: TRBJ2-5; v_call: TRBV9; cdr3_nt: TGTGCCAGCAGCCCAGAGGGGACAGTAGTTAGGCCCGTACACTTC; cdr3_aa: CASSPEGTVVRPVHF
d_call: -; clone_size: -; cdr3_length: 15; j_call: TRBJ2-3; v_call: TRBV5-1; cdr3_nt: TGCGCCAGCAGCCCGGACCGGCTAGCGACAGATACGCAGTATTTT; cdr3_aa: CASSPDRLATDTQYF